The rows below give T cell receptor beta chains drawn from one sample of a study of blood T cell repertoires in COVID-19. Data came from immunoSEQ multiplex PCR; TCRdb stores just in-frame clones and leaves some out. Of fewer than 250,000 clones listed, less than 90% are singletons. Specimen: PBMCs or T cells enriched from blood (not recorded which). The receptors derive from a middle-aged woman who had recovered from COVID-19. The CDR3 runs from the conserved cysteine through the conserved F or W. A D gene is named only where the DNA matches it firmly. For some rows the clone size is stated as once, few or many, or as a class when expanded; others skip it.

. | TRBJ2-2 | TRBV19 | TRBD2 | CASRALAAVDTGELFF | TGTGCCAGTAGGGCACTAGCGGCGGTAGACACCGGGGAGCTGTTTTTT
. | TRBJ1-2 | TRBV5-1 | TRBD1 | CASSSLEGAQIYGYTF | TGCGCCAGCAGCTCCTTGGAGGGGGCCCAGATCTATGGCTACACCTTC
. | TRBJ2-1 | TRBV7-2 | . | CASSSNGLLEGNEQFF | TGTGCCAGCAGCTCCAACGGGCTACTCGAGGGCAATGAGCAGTTCTTC
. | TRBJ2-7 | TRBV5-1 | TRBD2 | CASSSELAGGPYEQYF | TGCGCCAGCAGCTCCGAACTAGCGGGAGGGCCCTACGAGCAGTACTTC
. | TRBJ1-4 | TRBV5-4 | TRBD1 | CASSLGDSESLNEKLFF | TGTGCCAGCAGCTTGGGGGACAGCGAGTCTTTAAATGAAAAACTGTTTTTT
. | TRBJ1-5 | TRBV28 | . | CASSTPGEPQHF | TGTGCCAGCAGCACGCCGGGGGAGCCCCAGCATTTT
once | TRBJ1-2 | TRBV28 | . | CASRGSGYTF | TGTGCCAGTAGGGGGTCTGGCTACACCTTC
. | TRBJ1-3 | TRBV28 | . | CASKVGGHSGNTIYF | TGTGCCAGCAAGGTTGGGGGCCACTCTGGAAACACCATATATTTT
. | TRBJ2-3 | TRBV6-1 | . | CASSEAIVSEGF | TGTGCCAGCAGTGAAGCTATAGTGTCTGAGGGTTTT
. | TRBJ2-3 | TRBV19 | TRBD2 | CATSGSTDTQYF | TGTGCCACAAGCGGGAGTACAGATACGCAGTATTTT
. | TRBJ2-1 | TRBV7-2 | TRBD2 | CASSPTSGSRNEQFF | TGTGCCAGCAGCCCAACTAGCGGGAGTAGGAATGAGCAGTTCTTC
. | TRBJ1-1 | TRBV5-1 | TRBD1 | CASSLRQGSAAFF | TGCGCCAGCAGCTTGAGACAGGGGTCGGCAGCTTTCTTT
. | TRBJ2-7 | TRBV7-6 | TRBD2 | CASSLVPAASGRAHEQYF | TGTGCCAGCAGCTTAGTCCCCGCGGCTAGCGGGAGGGCCCACGAGCAGTACTTC
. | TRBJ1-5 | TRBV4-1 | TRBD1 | CASSQDQGTDAQPQHF | TGCGCCAGCAGCCAAGATCAGGGGACAGACGCTCAGCCCCAGCATTTT
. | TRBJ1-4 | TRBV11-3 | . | CASSRFSGPNEKLFF | TGTGCCAGCAGCCGCTTTTCCGGTCCTAATGAAAAACTGTTTTTT
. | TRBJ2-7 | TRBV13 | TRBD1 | CASSAYRGRGNEQYF | TGTGCCAGCAGCGCCTACAGGGGGCGAGGCAACGAGCAGTACTTC
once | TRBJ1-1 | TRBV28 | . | CASSLIMNTEAFF | TGTGCCAGCAGTTTAATCATGAACACTGAAGCTTTCTTT
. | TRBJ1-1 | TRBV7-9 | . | CASSAEGLNTEAFF | TGTGCCAGCAGCGCAGAGGGCCTTAACACTGAAGCTTTCTTT
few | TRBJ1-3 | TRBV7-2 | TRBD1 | CASSLTGGEGNTIYF | TGTGCCAGCAGCCTTACAGGGGGCGAAGGAAACACCATATATTTT
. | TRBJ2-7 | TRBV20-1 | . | CSARAGYEQYF | TGCAGTGCTCGGGCGGGGTACGAGCAGTACTTC
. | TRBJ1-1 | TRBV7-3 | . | CASSLKRHTEAFF | TGTGCCAGCAGCTTAAAGCGGCACACTGAAGCTTTCTTT
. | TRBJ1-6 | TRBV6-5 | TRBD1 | CASSKNRGDNSPLHF | TGTGCCAGCAGCAAGAACAGGGGCGATAATTCACCCCTCCACTTT
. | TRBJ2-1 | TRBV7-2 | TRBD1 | CASSLVRTGGTEQFF | TGTGCCAGCAGCTTAGTACGGACAGGGGGTACTGAGCAGTTCTTC
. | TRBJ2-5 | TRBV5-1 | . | CASSPSFYTNRETQYF | TGCGCCAGCAGCCCTTCCTTCTATACCAACAGGGAGACCCAGTACTTC
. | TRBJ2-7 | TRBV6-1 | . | CASSESGNSYEQYF | TGTGCCAGCAGTGAGAGCGGAAATTCCTACGAGCAGTACTTC
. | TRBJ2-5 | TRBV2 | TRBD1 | CASSDPGQIQETQYF | TGTGCCAGCAGTGACCCGGGACAGATACAAGAGACCCAGTACTTC
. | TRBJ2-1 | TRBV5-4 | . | CASSLEFGEQFF | TGTGCCAGCAGCTTGGAGTTCGGTGAGCAGTTCTTC
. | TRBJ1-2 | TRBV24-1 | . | CATSDSSTGLLGYTF | TGTGCCACCAGTGATTCCTCGACAGGTCTACTGGGCTACACCTTC
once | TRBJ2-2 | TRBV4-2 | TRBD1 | CASSRGTANTGELFF | TGTGCCAGCAGCAGGGGGACAGCGAACACCGGGGAGCTGTTTTTT
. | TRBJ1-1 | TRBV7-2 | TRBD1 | CASSTTGATEAFF | TGTGCCAGCAGCACGACAGGGGCCACTGAAGCTTTCTTT
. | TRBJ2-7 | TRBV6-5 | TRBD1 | CASRAYQGQIYEQYF | TGTGCCAGCAGGGCATACCAGGGACAGATCTACGAGCAGTACTTC
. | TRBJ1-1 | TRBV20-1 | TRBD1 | CSASTQADRGRTEAFF | TGCAGTGCTAGTACCCAAGCAGACAGGGGGCGAACTGAAGCTTTCTTT
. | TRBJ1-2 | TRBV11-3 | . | CASSLRGSSPSGYTF | TGTGCCAGCAGCTTAAGGGGAAGTTCCCCGTCTGGCTACACCTTC
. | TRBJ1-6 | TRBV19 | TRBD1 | CASSIGVQGERNSPLHF | TGTGCCAGTAGTATAGGTGTACAGGGGGAAAGGAATTCACCCCTCCACTTT
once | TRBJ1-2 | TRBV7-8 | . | CASSLVTGPYGYTF | TGTGCCAGCAGCTTAGTGACAGGCCCCTATGGCTACACCTTC
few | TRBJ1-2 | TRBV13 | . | CASSLGPTPGTF | TGTGCCAGCAGCTTAGGCCCGACACCAGGAACTTTC
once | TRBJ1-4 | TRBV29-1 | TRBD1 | CSVRRDRGNEKLFF | TGCAGCGTTAGAAGGGACAGGGGTAATGAAAAACTGTTTTTT
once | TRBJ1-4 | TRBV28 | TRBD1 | CASRGQGGEKLFF | TGTGCCAGCAGGGGACAGGGGGGTGAAAAACTGTTTTTT
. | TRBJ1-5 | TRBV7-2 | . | CASRRQGPTQHF | TGTGCCAGCAGAAGGCAGGGGCCCACCCAGCATTTT
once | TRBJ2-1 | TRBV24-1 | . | CATTDRSEQFF | TGTGCCACCACTGATCGTAGCGAGCAGTTCTTC
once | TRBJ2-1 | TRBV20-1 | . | CSASHRGAGALNEQFF | TGCAGTGCTAGTCACCGCGGGGCGGGGGCTCTTAATGAGCAGTTCTTC
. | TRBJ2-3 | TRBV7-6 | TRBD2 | CASSLVASGRSTRGADTQYF | TGTGCCAGCAGCTTAGTGGCTAGCGGGAGGTCCACCCGGGGGGCGGATACGCAGTATTTT
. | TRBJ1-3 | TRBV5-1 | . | CASSTAGPNSGNTIYF | TGCGCCAGCAGCACTGCGGGACCCAACTCTGGAAACACCATATATTTT
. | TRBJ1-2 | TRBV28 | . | CASASRGNSGYTF | TGTGCCAGCGCCTCAAGAGGGAACTCTGGCTACACCTTC
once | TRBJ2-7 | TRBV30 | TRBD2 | CAWSPLAGFLYEQYF | TGTGCCTGGAGTCCGCTAGCGGGATTCCTCTACGAGCAGTACTTC
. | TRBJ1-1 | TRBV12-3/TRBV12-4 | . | CASSLTLNTEAFF | TGTGCCAGCAGTTTGACTTTAAACACTGAAGCTTTCTTT
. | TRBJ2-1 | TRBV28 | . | CACKDGTYNEQFF | TGTGCCTGCAAGGACGGGACCTACAATGAGCAGTTCTTC